The source of this T cell receptor beta chain is a study of radiotherapy plus CTLA-4 blockade in lung cancer. For the study at large: Objective responses were documented in over 15% of patients, with disease control in 25% to 35%. Regarding the study as a whole: Blood saw expansion of tumor-derived TCR clones after radiotherapy plus ipilimumab. In blood, early T cell clone dynamics reportedly predicted response best, together with interferon-beta.

With ipilimumab providing CTLA-4 blockade, focal radiation was administered to patients who had chemo-refractory metastatic non-small-cell lung cancer. A remark on this clone: Its antigen is as yet unknown.

Here immunoSEQ multiplex PCR was the method, and the copy in TCRdb shows in-frame clones only, minus some. The sample lists about 64,000 clones; around 74% were seen once. V was pared by 2 bases and J by 3 bases, with 5 bases of the junction left unmatched. The CDR3 is 15 amino acids. The germline V gene encodes CDR1 SGHRS and CDR2 YFSETQ. This receptor was identified in a human donor with non-small cell lung cancer whose response to radiotherapy plus ipilimumab could not be evaluated. The chain recombines TRBV5-1 with TRBJ2-3; 8 bases align to TRBD1. The source was peripheral blood, collected from a patient treated with radiotherapy plus ipilimumab. CDR3 sequence reads: CASSLDRGITDTQYF. CDR3 sequence (DNA): TGCGCCAGCAGCTTAGACAGGGGTATAACAGATACGCAGTATTTT.